A selection of T cell receptor beta chains follows, all from one sample in a study of blood T cell repertoires in COVID-19. Libraries were prepared by immunoSEQ multiplex PCR; TCRdb keeps only in-frame clonotypes and omits some of them. The table has about 75,000 clones, about 88% seen once; the top ten hold roughly a fifth. Input material: peripheral blood. These receptors all come from a human donor in a cohort sampled during active COVID-19. The CDR3 runs from the conserved cysteine through the conserved F or W. The order of the fields is V gene, J gene, D gene, clone size, CDR3 protein, CDR3 DNA. The D gene is left open where the match is weak. Where a row states a size, it is once, few, many or the class of an expanded clone; other rows omit it.

V: TRBV14
J: TRBJ1-1
D: .
size: many
CDR3: CASSQMGSLWEDTEAFF
DNA: TGTGCCAGCAGCCAAATGGGAAGTCTCTGGGAGGACACTGAAGCTTTCTTT

V: TRBV14
J: TRBJ2-7
D: .
size: .
CDR3: CASSQARDIWYF
DNA: TGTGCCAGCAGCCAAGCCCGGGACATCTGGTACTTC

V: TRBV21-1
J: TRBJ2-2
D: .
size: once
CDR3: CASSRTGEWTGELFF
DNA: TGTGCCAGCAGCCGGACAGGGGAGTGGACCGGGGAGCTGTTTTTT

V: TRBV28
J: TRBJ1-4
D: .
size: .
CDR3: CASSGGVRANEKLFF
DNA: TGTGCCAGCAGTGGAGGGGTCCGGGCTAATGAAAAACTGTTTTTT

V: TRBV6-1
J: TRBJ2-3
D: TRBD1
size: .
CDR3: CASRGQGANTDTQYF
DNA: TGTGCCAGCAGAGGACAGGGGGCGAACACAGATACGCAGTATTTT

V: TRBV10-2
J: TRBJ2-1
D: TRBD2
size: .
CDR3: CASSEPPSGAYNEQFF
DNA: TGCGCCAGCAGTGAGCCCCCTAGCGGGGCCTACAATGAGCAGTTCTTC

V: TRBV11-3
J: TRBJ2-3
D: TRBD2
size: .
CDR3: CASSPTTSGRSDTQYF
DNA: TGTGCCAGCAGCCCGACGACTAGCGGGAGGTCAGATACGCAGTATTTT

V: TRBV18
J: TRBJ1-2
D: TRBD1
size: .
CDR3: CASSPSGQVYGYTF
DNA: TGTGCCAGCTCACCATCGGGACAGGTCTATGGCTACACCTTC

V: TRBV27
J: TRBJ2-5
D: TRBD1
size: .
CDR3: CASSSGQGQETQYF
DNA: TGTGCCAGCAGTTCAGGACAGGGGCAAGAGACCCAGTACTTC

V: TRBV6-5
J: TRBJ2-7
D: TRBD1
size: .
CDR3: CASSYSHRGTYEQYF
DNA: TGTGCCAGCAGTTACTCGCACAGGGGAACCTACGAGCAGTACTTC

V: TRBV28
J: TRBJ1-2
D: TRBD1
size: many
CDR3: CASSFRTPGTGGGYTF
DNA: TGTGCCAGCAGTTTTAGGACCCCCGGGACAGGGGGTGGCTACACCTTC

V: TRBV19
J: TRBJ1-4
D: .
size: .
CDR3: CASTHGGGIEKLFF
DNA: TGTGCCAGTACCCATGGGGGGGGGATTGAAAAACTGTTTTTT

V: TRBV19
J: TRBJ2-1
D: TRBD1
size: .
CDR3: CASSIRQGPPFF
DNA: TGTGCCAGTAGTATCCGACAGGGCCCGCCGTTCTTC

V: TRBV27
J: TRBJ1-2
D: .
size: .
CDR3: CASSFTGSYGYTF
DNA: TGTGCCAGCAGTTTTACAGGGAGCTATGGCTACACCTTC

V: TRBV4-1
J: TRBJ2-3
D: .
size: once
CDR3: CASSHGRLGISTDTQYF
DNA: TGCGCCAGCAGCCACGGAAGACTAGGGATTAGCACAGATACGCAGTATTTT

V: TRBV6-5
J: TRBJ1-2
D: .
size: .
CDR3: CASSYMDGGYGYTF
DNA: TGTGCCAGCAGTTACATGGACGGGGGTTATGGCTACACCTTC

V: TRBV10-3
J: TRBJ1-1
D: TRBD1
size: .
CDR3: CAISGQGGMNTEAFF
DNA: TGTGCCATCAGTGGACAGGGGGGCATGAACACTGAAGCTTTCTTT

V: TRBV14
J: TRBJ2-3
D: .
size: .
CDR3: CASSQGSSGGATDTQYF
DNA: TGTGCCAGCAGCCAAGGTTCAAGCGGAGGGGCCACAGATACGCAGTATTTT

V: TRBV5-1
J: TRBJ1-4
D: TRBD1
size: .
CDR3: CASSWGQLTTNEKLFF
DNA: TGCGCCAGCAGCTGGGGACAGTTAACAACTAATGAAAAACTGTTTTTT

V: TRBV4-3
J: TRBJ2-7
D: TRBD2
size: .
CDR3: CASSQDVGTSYEQYF
DNA: TGCGCCAGCAGCCAAGATGTGGGGACTAGCTACGAGCAGTACTTC

V: TRBV6-5
J: TRBJ2-7
D: .
size: .
CDR3: CASSRVDGGYEQYF
DNA: TGTGCCAGCAGCCGGGTTGACGGAGGCTACGAGCAGTACTTC

V: TRBV7-6
J: TRBJ2-3
D: TRBD1
size: once
CDR3: CASSPDLGQASTDTQYF
DNA: TGTGCCAGCAGCCCGGATCTGGGACAGGCTAGCACAGATACGCAGTATTTT

V: TRBV28
J: TRBJ2-6
D: TRBD2
size: .
CDR3: CASSAFGGGISGANVLTF
DNA: TGTGCCAGCAGTGCCTTCGGGGGAGGGATCTCTGGGGCCAACGTCCTGACTTTC

V: TRBV21-1
J: TRBJ2-7
D: .
size: .
CDR3: CASSNNRGFYEQYF
DNA: TGTGCCAGCAGCAACAACAGGGGATTCTACGAGCAGTACTTC

V: TRBV3-1/TRBV3-2
J: TRBJ2-7
D: TRBD2
size: .
CDR3: CASSQGLAGASSYEQYF
DNA: TGTGCCAGCAGCCAAGGCCTAGCGGGGGCCTCTTCCTACGAGCAGTACTTC

V: TRBV7-6
J: TRBJ2-7
D: .
size: .
CDR3: CASSSPRDYEQYF
DNA: TGTGCCAGCAGCTCCCCCAGGGACTACGAGCAGTACTTC

V: TRBV9
J: TRBJ2-7
D: TRBD2
size: .
CDR3: CASSVSTGGFINEQYF
DNA: TGTGCCAGCAGCGTATCGACGGGGGGTTTTATCAACGAGCAGTACTTC

V: TRBV29-1
J: TRBJ2-7
D: TRBD2
size: .
CDR3: CSAQVGGRREPQYF
DNA: TGCAGCGCCCAGGTTGGAGGACGGCGGGAGCCGCAGTACTTC

V: TRBV4-1
J: TRBJ2-1
D: .
size: .
CDR3: CASSQDWVDTNNEQFF
DNA: TGCGCCAGCAGCCAAGATTGGGTGGACACTAACAATGAGCAGTTCTTC

V: TRBV7-3
J: TRBJ2-3
D: .
size: .
CDR3: CASGGGRSDTQYF
DNA: TGTGCCAGCGGAGGAGGGAGGTCAGATACGCAGTATTTT

V: TRBV5-4
J: TRBJ2-3
D: TRBD2
size: .
CDR3: CASSLEGGRAADTQYF
DNA: TGTGCCAGCAGCTTGGAGGGAGGGAGGGCCGCAGATACGCAGTATTTT

V: TRBV6-1
J: TRBJ2-7
D: TRBD2
size: .
CDR3: CASSEVPGRAEEQYF
DNA: TGTGCCAGCAGTGAAGTCCCCGGGAGGGCCGAGGAGCAGTACTTC

V: TRBV27
J: TRBJ2-3
D: TRBD2
size: .
CDR3: CASSLRPRGGADTQYF
DNA: TGTGCCAGCAGTTTAAGGCCCCGGGGGGGGGCAGATACGCAGTATTTT

V: TRBV6-2/TRBV6-3
J: TRBJ2-3
D: TRBD2
size: .
CDR3: CASSPGLAGTSTDTQYF
DNA: TGTGCCAGCAGTCCGGGACTAGCGGGAACTAGCACAGATACGCAGTATTTT

V: TRBV24-1
J: TRBJ2-3
D: .
size: .
CDR3: CATSAGTDTQYF
DNA: TGTGCCACCAGCGCGGGAACAGATACGCAGTATTTT

V: TRBV10-2
J: TRBJ2-5
D: TRBD2
size: .
CDR3: CASAIGGREPAETQYF
DNA: TGCGCCAGCGCTATCGGAGGGAGGGAACCGGCAGAGACCCAGTACTTC

V: TRBV5-1
J: TRBJ1-1
D: TRBD1
size: .
CDR3: CASSSGTGVPTAEAFF
DNA: TGCGCCAGCAGCAGCGGGACAGGGGTACCAACGGCTGAAGCTTTCTTT

V: TRBV18
J: TRBJ2-2
D: .
size: .
CDR3: CASSPSGGLRTGELFF
DNA: TGTGCCAGCTCACCCTCCGGGGGGCTCCGCACCGGGGAGCTGTTTTTT

V: TRBV5-1
J: TRBJ1-1
D: TRBD1
size: once
CDR3: CASMGGQGNTEAFF
DNA: TGCGCCAGCATGGGGGGACAGGGGAACACTGAAGCTTTCTTT

V: TRBV19
J: TRBJ1-5
D: .
size: .
CDR3: CASRWQVNQPQHF
DNA: TGTGCCAGTAGGTGGCAGGTCAATCAGCCCCAGCATTTT

V: TRBV7-9
J: TRBJ1-2
D: TRBD1
size: .
CDR3: CASSSPGTGINYGYTF
DNA: TGTGCCAGCAGCTCTCCCGGGACAGGGATTAACTATGGCTACACCTTC

V: TRBV7-9
J: TRBJ2-7
D: .
size: .
CDR3: CASRPDTGYEQYF
DNA: TGTGCCAGCAGACCCGATACGGGCTACGAGCAGTACTTC

V: TRBV20-1
J: TRBJ1-2
D: .
size: .
CDR3: CSAAGQYGYTF
DNA: TGCAGTGCTGCTGGACAGTATGGCTACACCTTC

V: TRBV25-1
J: TRBJ2-7
D: .
size: .
CDR3: CASSPRLYEQYF
DNA: TGTGCCAGCAGTCCCAGACTCTACGAGCAGTACTTC

V: TRBV28
J: TRBJ2-1
D: TRBD1
size: .
CDR3: CASSPSQTGGKGFF
DNA: TGTGCCAGCAGTCCCTCCCAGACAGGGGGGAAGGGGTTCTTC

V: TRBV11-3
J: TRBJ2-3
D: TRBD2
size: once
CDR3: CASSLGGSGGTDTQYF
DNA: TGTGCCAGCAGCTTAGGGGGAAGCGGGGGCACAGATACGCAGTATTTT

V: TRBV5-8
J: TRBJ2-2
D: .
size: .
CDR3: CASSPGYYTNTGELFF
DNA: TGTGCCAGCAGTCCGGGTTACTATACGAACACCGGGGAGCTGTTTTTT

V: TRBV28
J: TRBJ1-1
D: .
size: .
CDR3: CASSSWTERNTEAFF
DNA: TGTGCCAGCAGTTCGTGGACAGAGCGAAACACTGAAGCTTTCTTT

V: TRBV19
J: TRBJ2-7
D: .
size: .
CDR3: CASSPTGVYEQYF
DNA: TGTGCCAGTAGTCCTACCGGGGTCTACGAGCAGTACTTC

V: TRBV11-2
J: TRBJ2-2
D: .
size: .
CDR3: CASSPLAGKNTGELFF
DNA: TGTGCCAGCAGCCCCCTCGCGGGGAAGAACACCGGGGAGCTGTTTTTT

V: TRBV19
J: TRBJ2-1
D: TRBD2
size: .
CDR3: CASSPRELAYNEQFF
DNA: TGTGCCAGTAGTCCGCGGGAGCTGGCCTACAATGAGCAGTTCTTC

V: TRBV11-2
J: TRBJ1-5
D: .
size: .
CDR3: CAPVGFQHF
DNA: TGTGCCCCTGTCGGGTTCCAGCATTTT

V: TRBV27
J: TRBJ1-3
D: .
size: .
CDR3: CASSVSRPGSISGNTIYF
DNA: TGTGCCAGCAGTGTCTCTCGCCCGGGGTCAATCTCTGGAAACACCATATATTTT